Sequencing of this T cell receptor (beta chain) was carried out in a study of control samples from healthy donors and cancer patients. Germline lookup yields CDR1 MNHNS and CDR2 SASEGT. This CDR3 is built from 14 residues. V lost 2 bases and J lost 1, with 9 bases in between. The assay was immunoSEQ multiplex PCR, and TCRdb's table has in-frame clones only and misses some. Found here are about 160,000 clones, approximately 94% of them singletons; the top ten hold around 15%. V usage is TRBV6-1 and J usage is TRBJ2-7; D uncertain. The TCR was taken from a man between 60 and 70 years old with colorectal cancer. Sequencing was performed on PBMCs. The DNA for the CDR3 is TGTGCCAGCAGTGAACAGGTCGGGTCCTACGAGCAGTACTTC. It encodes CASSEQVGSYEQYF.